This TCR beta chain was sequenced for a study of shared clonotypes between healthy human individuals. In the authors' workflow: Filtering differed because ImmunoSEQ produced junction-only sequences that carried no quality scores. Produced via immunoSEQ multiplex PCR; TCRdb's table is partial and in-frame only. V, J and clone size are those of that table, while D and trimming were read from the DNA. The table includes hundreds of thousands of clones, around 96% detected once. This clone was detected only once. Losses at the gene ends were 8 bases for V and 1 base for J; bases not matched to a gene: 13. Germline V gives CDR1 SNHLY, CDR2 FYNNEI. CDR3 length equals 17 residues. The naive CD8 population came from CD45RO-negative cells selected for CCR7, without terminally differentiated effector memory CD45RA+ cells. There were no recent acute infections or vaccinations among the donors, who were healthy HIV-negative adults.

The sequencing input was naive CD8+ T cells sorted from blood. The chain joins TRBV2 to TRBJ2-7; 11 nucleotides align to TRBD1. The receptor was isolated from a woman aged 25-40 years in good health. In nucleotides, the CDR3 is TGTGCCAGCTGGGGGGAACATGGACAGGGGGCGTCCTACGAGCAGTACTTC. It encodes CASWGEHGQGASYEQYF.